The 29 T cell receptor beta chains below were found in one sample sequenced in a study of shared clonotypes between healthy human individuals. Clones were read by immunoSEQ multiplex PCR, and TCRdb kept only the in-frame ones, dropping some. The sample yields about 2.1 million clones, approximately 94% seen once. Positively selected for CCR7, the CD45RO-negative cells used as naive CD8 cells excluded terminally differentiated effector memory CD45RA+ cells. The sequenced material came from naive CD8+ T cells from PBMCs. Receptors were obtained from a man aged 18 to 30 in good health. Some clones in this sample may be carry-over from other donors' samples.

The V and J genes are TRBV29-1 and TRBJ2-7; 10 positions agree with TRBD2. Losses at the gene ends were 8 bases for V and 5 bases for J; bases not matched to a gene: 9. Germline CDR1 reads SQVTM; CDR2 reads ANQGSEA. The CDR3 is made up of 13 amino acids. CDR3 bases: TGCAGCTGTTCTAGCGGGAGTGGTAACGAGCAGTACTTC. Its protein is CSCSSGSGNEQYF.

The chain has TRBV27 and TRBJ1-1, with 9 bases lining up with TRBD1. CDR3 length: 18 amino acids. With 5 bases clipped from V and 3 bases from J, the junction kept 16 bases outside the gene matches. CDR1 and CDR2 (germline): MNHEY, SMNVEV (reference sequence). CDR3 nucleotide sequence: TGTGCCAGCAGTCTTATGTCTAGGACAGGGGAATTGTACACTGAAGCTTTCTTT. It is translated as CASSLMSRTGELYTEAFF.

This sequence joins TRBV29-1 and TRBJ1-1, with TRBD1 matching over 7 bases. J gave up 4 bases and V 5 bases, and 10 bases lay outside the gene matches. Germline V gene sequence: CDR1 SQVTM, CDR2 ANQGSEA. The CDR3 sequence is 14 residues long. In nucleotides, the CDR3 is TGCAGCGTTCTAACGACAGGGTGGGGCACTGAAGCTTTCTTT. It encodes CSVLTTGWGTEAFF.

This clone was recorded only once. This chain joins TRBV7-9 and TRBJ2-7; D possibly corresponds to TRBD2 (5 bases). The germline V and J ends were trimmed by 7 bases and 5 bases, with 21 bases remaining between them. Germline assignment: CDR1 SEHNR and CDR2 FQNEAQ (reference sequence). CDR3 length: 15 amino acids. The CDR3 region is CASIGLAEDPDEQYF. The CDR3 DNA sequence: TGTGCCAGCATAGGACTTGCGGAGGACCCGGACGAGCAGTACTTC.

For the CDR3, the DNA is TGTGCCAGCAGCCAAGAGGGGGGGGTAAGTCCCTACAATGAGCAGTTCTTC. Encoded protein: CASSQEGGVSPYNEQFF. V usage is TRBV14 and J usage is TRBJ2-1, with TRBD2 matching over 7 bases. Per germline, CDR1 SGHDN and CDR2 FVKESK. CDR3 size: 17 residues. Trimming at V came to 0 bases and at J to 2 bases, leaving 7 bases not matched to a gene.

The V gene is TRBV11-2, the J gene TRBJ2-2; D remains unclear. Germline lookup yields CDR1 SGHAT and CDR2 FQNNGV. The germline V and J ends were trimmed by 7 bases and 3 bases, with 18 bases remaining between them. CDR3 length: 16 residues. The CDR3 loop reads CASTPYLRPYTGELFF. The CDR3 DNA reads as TGTGCCAGCACCCCCTACTTACGCCCATACACCGGGGAGCTGTTTTTT. Combining the CDR3 with reference TRBV11-2 and TRBJ2-2 gives the whole variable domain EAGVAQSPRYKIIEKRQSVAFWCNPISGHATLYWYQQILGQGPKLLIQFQNNGVVDDSQLPKDRFSAERLKGVDSTLKIQPAKLEDSAVYLCASTPYLRPYTGELFFGEGSRLTVL.

As concerns this clone: Mismatch with germline at one junction end may stem from a read error. The chain couples TRBV18 to TRBJ2-7; TRBD1 might be the D (5 bases). The CDR3 length is 13 residues. CDR1 is KGHSH, CDR2 LQKENI, per germline. CDR3 DNA sequence: TGTGCCAGCTCGCCACCGGCAGGGTTTGAGCAGTACTTC. Its protein is CASSPPAGFEQYF.

CDR3: CASSLLGGSMNTEAFF. CDR3 sequence (DNA): TGTGCCAGCAGCTTATTAGGGGGAAGCATGAACACTGAAGCTTTCTTT. This chain links TRBV7-9 with TRBJ1-1; D possibly corresponds to TRBD1 (6 bases). The germline V gene encodes CDR1 SEHNR and CDR2 FQNEAQ (reference sequence). Between the trimmed V and J ends, which lost 2 bases and 0 bases, there was a span of 13 bases. The CDR3 consists of 16 residues.

The rearrangement joins TRBV5-1 to TRBJ2-7; 7 nucleotides match TRBD2. This CDR3 region has 15 residues. V lost 4 bases, J lost 3 bases, and 10 bases stayed unmatched. Germline CDR1 SGHRS, CDR2 YFSETQ. The CDR3 nucleotides are TGCGCCAGCAGCGCGGCGGGGGACTACCGCTACGAGCAGTACTTC. As protein: CASSAAGDYRYEQYF. Full variable domain (missing parts from reference TRBV5-1 and TRBJ2-7): KAGVTQTPRYLIKTRGQQVTLSCSPISGHRSVSWYQQTPGQGLQFLFEYFSETQRNKGNFPGRFSGRQFSNSRSEMNVSTLELGDSALYLCASSAAGDYRYEQYFGPGTRLTVT.

On this clone itself: Other DNA variants within this sample encode the same CDR3. The chain joins TRBV20-1 to TRBJ2-7; D unresolved. V shed 3 bases and J shed 4 bases, with 7 bases lying between them. Germline-derived CDR1 and CDR2 are DFQATT and SNEGSKA (reference sequence). The length of the CDR3 is 11 residues. The CDR3 here is CSARDFYEQYF. The CDR3, as DNA: TGCAGTGCTAGGGATTTTTACGAGCAGTACTTC.

The rearrangement joins TRBV9 to TRBJ2-5, with D perhaps given as TRBD1 or TRBD2 (5 bases each). The CDR3 runs to 18 residues. The ends were cut back, 4 bases at V and 5 bases at J, with 27 bases in the middle. Germline V gives CDR1 SGDLS, CDR2 YYNGEE. The CDR3 loop reads CASSPFFRDLGAGETQYF. CDR3 DNA: TGTGCCAGCAGCCCTTTCTTTCGGGACCTAGGAGCAGGGGAGACCCAGTACTTC.

The chain joins TRBV28 to TRBJ2-1; 11 bases map to TRBD2. The germline gives CDR1 MDHEN, CDR2 SYDVKM. After removal of 6 bases from V and 8 bases from J, the junction contained 9 bases not matched to a gene. CDR3 length equals 15 residues. The CDR3 bases are TGTGCCAGCAGGGCACGGACTAGCGGGCTAGATGAGCAGTTCTTC. Protein: CASRARTSGLDEQFF.

Turning to this clone: Additional DNA sequences in this sample encode the identical CDR3. The chain employs TRBV7-9 and TRBJ1-4; D unclear. V lost 5 bases, J lost 7 bases, and 8 bases lay in between. There are 12 residues in the CDR3. Germline CDR1 and CDR2: SEHNR and FQNEAQ (reference sequence). The CDR3 protein is CASSPLGEKLFF. CDR3 nucleotide sequence: TGTGCCAGCAGCCCTCTCGGTGAAAAACTGTTTTTT. The full variable domain, its missing parts supplied by reference TRBV7-9 and TRBJ1-4, is DTGVSQNPRHKITKRGQNVTFRCDPISEHNRLYWYRQTLGQGPEFLTYFQNEAQLEKSRLLSDRFSAERPKGSFSTLEIQRTEQGDSAMYLCASSPLGEKLFFGSGTQLSVL.

The chain carries TRBV29-1 and TRBJ2-5; 9 bases map to TRBD2. The J call is in doubt because the DNA end fits TRBJ2-7 better. The CDR3 runs 14 residues. CDR1 SQVTM and CDR2 ANQGSEA come from the germline V gene. The DNA of the CDR3 is TGCAGCGTCTCCTCGGGGCTAGCGGGAACCGAGCAGTACTTC. It is translated as CSVSSGLAGTEQYF.

This clone has only one observation. The chain has TRBV7-2 and TRBJ2-5; 8 bases line up with TRBD1. The CDR3 length is 16 residues. J was trimmed by 1 base and V by 3 bases; bases with no gene match: 7. In germline, CDR1 is SGHTA, CDR2 FQGNSA. CDR3 sequence (DNA): TGTGCCAGCAGCTTTCCAGGGGGCTTCTCCCAAGAGACCCAGTACTTC. It codes for CASSFPGGFSQETQYF. Full variable domain (rest looked up from reference TRBV7-2 and TRBJ2-5): GAGVSQSPSNKVTEKGKDVELRCDPISGHTALYWYRQSLGQGLEFLIYFQGNSAPDKSGLPSDRFSAERTGGSVSTLTIQRTQQEDSAVYLCASSFPGGFSQETQYFGPGTRLLVL.

To note about this clone: The sample contains more than one DNA sequence encoding this CDR3. The chain is built from TRBV11-2 and TRBJ2-1, with TRBD2 identical over 12 bases. V shed 1 base, J shed 4 bases, and the junction held 2 bases outside the gene matches. There are 16 residues in the CDR3. CDR1 and CDR2 (germline): SGHAT, FQNNGV. The CDR3 spells CASSLGLAGGYNEQFF. Written as DNA, the CDR3 is TGTGCCAGCAGCTTAGGTCTAGCGGGAGGGTACAATGAGCAGTTCTTC.

The chain is built from TRBV29-1 and TRBJ2-1, with D perhaps being TRBD1 or TRBD2 (5 bases each). The germline V gene has CDR1 SQVTM and CDR2 ANQGSEA. The CDR3 has 15 residues. CDR3 sequence: CTTTGHTPLRNEQFF. The CDR3 DNA reads as TGCACCACCACGGGGCACACCCCATTAAGGAATGAGCAGTTCTTC.

The V gene is TRBV19, the J gene TRBJ2-7; D perhaps matches TRBD1 (6 bases). The CDR3 extends over 14 amino acids. Deletions cut 1 base from V and 2 bases from J, with 9 bases between. Germline CDR1 is LNHDA and CDR2 is SQIVND (reference sequence). The CDR3, as DNA: TGTGCCAGTAGTATAGGGGACACCACCTACGAGCAGTACTTC. It specifies CASSIGDTTYEQYF.

CDR3 sequence: CASSDGGGPSEQYF. CDR3 bases: TGTGCCAGCAGTGATGGGGGAGGGCCCTCCGAGCAGTACTTC. V and J are TRBV2 and TRBJ2-7; 7 bases match TRBD2. The CDR3 has 14 residues. Germline CDR1 reads SNHLY; CDR2 reads FYNNEI. The junction had 8 bases not matched to a gene; V was cut back by 3 bases and J by 6 bases.

The V and J genes are TRBV5-5 and TRBJ2-7; no clear D gene. The V gene lost 3 bases and the J gene lost 6 bases, with 13 bases spanning the gap. CDR3 size: 13 residues. CDR1 is SGHKS and CDR2 is YYEKEE in the germline V gene (reference sequence). CDR3 nucleotide sequence: TGTGCCAGCAGCTCCATCGACACGGGCGAGCAGTACTTC. Residues: CASSSIDTGEQYF. The full variable domain, in which reference TRBV5-5 and TRBJ2-7 provide the parts outside the CDR3, is DAGVTQSPTHLIKTRGQQVTLRCSPISGHKSVSWYQQVLGQGPQFIFQYYEKEERGRGNFPDRFSARQFPNYSSELNVNALLLGDSALYLCASSSIDTGEQYFGPGTRLTVT.

This clone has just one count. The chain has TRBV2 and TRBJ2-1, with 10 bases that match TRBD2. J lost 2 bases, V lost 11 bases, and 6 bases had no gene match. The CDR3 runs to 14 residues. Per germline, CDR1 SNHLY and CDR2 FYNNEI. CDR3 protein: CASRGLAAYNEQFF. In DNA, the CDR3 is TGTGCCTCCAGAGGACTAGCGGCCTACAATGAGCAGTTCTTC.

A word on this clone: Other DNA sequences in the same sample also yield this CDR3. The chain joins TRBV6-4 to TRBJ2-3, with 10 bases identical to TRBD1. V dropped 6 bases and J dropped 1; count of bases not matched to a gene: 1. CDR1 MRHNA and CDR2 SNTAGT come from the germline V gene. The CDR3 runs 14 residues. The CDR3 sequence is CASSGTGGTDTQYF. CDR3 sequence (DNA): TGTGCCAGCAGCGGGACAGGGGGCACAGATACGCAGTATTTT.

V usage is TRBV2 and J usage is TRBJ1-2; D possibly corresponds to TRBD1 (6 bases). The V and J ends lost 5 bases and 8 bases respectively, with 21 bases between them. CDR3 length: 15 residues. Germline CDR1 and CDR2: SNHLY and FYNNEI. CDR3 DNA: TGTGCCAGCAGTCCCTGGAGGGGGGCTGAGAGGGGCTACACCTTC. Translating it yields CASSPWRGAERGYTF.

V and J are TRBV7-3 and TRBJ2-1; D is unclear. There are 15 residues in the CDR3. The ends were cut back, 5 bases at V and 5 bases at J, with 16 bases in the middle. Germline loops: CDR1 SGHTA, CDR2 FQGTGA. The CDR3 DNA sequence: TGTGCCAGCAGCCCCGGCCCTATAGTCAACAATGAGCAGTTCTTC. Its protein is CASSPGPIVNNEQFF. Filled out from reference TRBV7-3 and TRBJ2-1, the complete variable domain reads GAGVSQTPSNKVTEKGKYVELRCDPISGHTALYWYRQSLGQGPEFLIYFQGTGAADDSGLPNDRFFAVRPEGSVSTLKIQRTERGDSAVYLCASSPGPIVNNEQFFGPGTRLTVL.

The V and J genes are TRBV28 and TRBJ2-2; 14 bases are shared with TRBD2. Germline V CDR1 and CDR2: MDHEN, SYDVKM. CDR3 length equals 19 residues. The J segment lost 4 bases and the V segment lost 2 bases, leaving 9 bases of the junction unmatched. The CDR3 DNA reads as TGTGCCAGCAGTTTACGTCGACTAGCGGGAGGGCCTTTCACCGGGGAGCTGTTTTTT. Encoded protein: CASSLRRLAGGPFTGELFF.

The V call is TRBV11-2, the J call TRBJ2-1; no definite D call. CDR1 SGHAT and CDR2 FQNNGV come from the germline V gene. V was clipped by 0 bases and J by 4 bases, with 10 bases between them. The CDR3 totals 15 residues. CDR3 loop: CASSLESPAYNEQFF. CDR3 coding DNA: TGTGCCAGCAGCTTAGAAAGTCCAGCTTACAATGAGCAGTTCTTC.

The chain links TRBV27 to TRBJ1-1; no clear D gene. This CDR3 has 17 amino acids. The germline gives CDR1 MNHEY, CDR2 SMNVEV (reference sequence). Deletions cut 2 bases from V and 0 bases from J, with 16 bases between. The CDR3: CASSLAPAGALNTEAFF. The CDR3 DNA follows: TGTGCCAGCAGTTTAGCCCCCGCAGGCGCCTTGAACACTGAAGCTTTCTTT.

This chain uses TRBV7-9 with TRBJ2-1; 7 nucleotides align to TRBD1. The ends lost 5 bases at V and 6 bases at J; junction bases unmatched: 7. Germline V gives CDR1 SEHNR, CDR2 FQNEAQ (reference sequence). The CDR3 consists of 14 residues. CDR3 sequence reads: CASSEGTAPNEQFF. The CDR3 DNA reads TGTGCCAGCAGCGAGGGGACAGCCCCCAATGAGCAGTTCTTC.

This chain connects TRBV7-9 to TRBJ2-1; a possible D gene is TRBD1 (6 bases). Germline-derived CDR1 and CDR2 are SEHNR and FQNEAQ (reference sequence). CDR3 length equals 13 residues. The V and J ends lost 5 bases and 10 bases respectively, with 15 bases between them. The CDR3 nucleotides are TGTGCCAGCAGCCTAGGGGACAATTGGGAGCAGTTCTTC. Amino acid sequence: CASSLGDNWEQFF.